This record looks at one TCR beta chain sequence and its context. What it recognizes is unknown. The V end lost 7 bases, the J end lost 0 bases, and 9 bases lay between the germline ends. There are 12 residues in the CDR3. Germline V CDR1 and CDR2: GTSNPN, SVGIG (reference sequence). The sample comes from a study of beta chain features in type 1 diabetes. Study context: Patients shared similar age, gender and cell yields with healthy donors. About 110 million sorted cells were examined across all samples. Study-wide results and caveats: For Type 1 diabetes patients, all four CD4+ subsets carried TCRB CDR3s that were moderately but significantly shorter. Insertion counts at VDJ junctions were lower in type 1 diabetes patients, who also showed more deletions there.

By way of CD45RO/CCR7/CD25/CD127/CD95/CD27, the CD4+ regulatory, stem cell-like memory, central memory and naive cells were sorted. Of the isolated RNA, all was reverse transcribed, and so the sequenced material was expressed TCRB transcripts. Only in-frame clones appear in the TCRdb table, and some are missing; sequencing was by immunoSEQ multiplex PCR. The sample has about 280,000 clones, over 14% seen once. The chain links TRBV30 to TRBJ1-1; D is unresolved. Sequenced: naive CD4+ T cells from blood. This TCR derives from a man aged 18 to 30 with type 1 diabetes. The chain's CDR3 is CASSTVNTEAFF. The CDR3 DNA follows: TGTGCCTCCTCTACAGTGAACACTGAAGCTTTCTTT.